This T cell receptor beta chain was sequenced for a study of cytomegalovirus exposure and HLA in healthy donors. Study-wide points: A previous analysis found most TCR beta V segments productive roughly 87% or roughly 30% of the time. Reportedly, HLA-A and HLA-B alleles of most subjects were accurately predicted from TCR beta. One later analysis reportedly identified an Asian-associated ancestry cluster that showed fewer N-insertions than the approximately 710-donor mean.

Of note for this clone: Its antigen remains unknown.

Every donor was a healthy person donating bone marrow. Both 60 Vbeta primers and 13 Jbeta primers went into the PCR. TCRdb keeps only in-frame clones here, not all; method: immunoSEQ multiplex PCR. The sample records 190,000 or so clones, about 85% being singletons. This CDR3 comprises 14 residues. Germline CDR1 reads MNHEY; CDR2 reads SVGAGI. V gave up 6 bases and J gave up 4 bases, with 15 bases separating them. The TCR comes from a woman aged 45-60 years in good health and CMV-seropositive. This chain uses TRBV6-5 with TRBJ1-2; tentative D call: TRBD1 (5 bases). The specimen sequenced was PBMCs. The CDR3 region is CASSQLQGFYGYTF. The CDR3 DNA reads as TGTGCCAGCAGCCAATTGCAGGGCTTCTATGGCTACACCTTC.